This T cell receptor (beta chain) comes out of a study of blood T cell repertoires in COVID-19 (TCRdb year 2020). Some background on the complete study: The collaborator samples originated in the United States, Italy and Spain and spanned the acute and convalescent phases of COVID-19. The material from the prospective study consisted of cDNA or gDNA derived from T cells, B-cell-depleted T cells, or PBMCs. Subjects who had been exposed to COVID-19, were actively infected with it, or had recovered from it provided the deeply sampled blood TCRbeta repertoires that made up the dataset. A freely available public database, intended as a resource for researchers studying the immune response to SARS-CoV-2, is where the repertoires were released. Samples came from the ongoing ImmuneRACE study (first 160 participants) plus 1,254 subjects from 6 global collaborators. Sample metadata almost always included a de-identified subject ID, COVID-19 status, age in years and sex. Where available, HLA class I and class II types were obtained from metadata supplied by the sample provider rather than from assay-based typing.

TCRbeta CDR3 regions were amplified from genomic DNA using the immunoSEQ Assay, a bias-controlled multiplex PCR. On the study's bioinformatics: The number of nucleated cells in each sample was estimated from the amplification of reference gene primers within the assay. To quantify the absolute abundance of each unique TCRbeta CDR3 rearrangement, sequence reads were collapsed and filtered. Productive Simpson clonality was computed per sample as the square root of Simpson's diversity index over productive rearrangements. TCRdb retrieved this table from immuneACCESS and kept in-frame rearrangements only. Not all clones are present; in checked studies, unresolved V genes account for under half, and no reason is known for the remainder. That table gives V, J and clone size, and the DNA gave D and trimming. Across this sample there are about 100,000 clones, with around 90% seen only once. 4.9% of the sample belongs to the ten largest clones.

Collaborating institutions collected whole blood in K2EDTA tubes following their own protocols. Collaborator samples were shipped for TCRbeta analysis as frozen whole blood, isolated PBMCs, or DNA extracted from either sample type. For this chain, trimming is 7 bases at the V end and 8 bases at the J end, and the number of junction bases without a gene match is 8. CDR1 KGHDR and CDR2 SFDVKD are derived from the germline V gene. The CDR3 covers 15 residues, taking in both the cysteine and the phenylalanine. Left in the record is the CDR3 DNA by itself, 45 bases read in frame from the first base. Beyond this particular receptor, the publication reports: Clinical and demographic metadata were provided uncurated, with the amount varying by source and participant.

To note about this clone: The antigen it binds to is not known. Within one base of it there is no much larger clone, and no base qualities were kept.

Material: peripheral blood. Rearrangement joined TRBV24-1 to TRBJ2-1; 12 bases in the junction line up with TRBD2. This TCR came from a man aged 35 to 55 with active or convalescent COVID-19. The CDR3 in this case is CATRGGLAGLDEQFF. Here is the DNA: TGTGCCACCAGGGGGGGACTAGCGGGTCTCGATGAGCAGTTCTTC.